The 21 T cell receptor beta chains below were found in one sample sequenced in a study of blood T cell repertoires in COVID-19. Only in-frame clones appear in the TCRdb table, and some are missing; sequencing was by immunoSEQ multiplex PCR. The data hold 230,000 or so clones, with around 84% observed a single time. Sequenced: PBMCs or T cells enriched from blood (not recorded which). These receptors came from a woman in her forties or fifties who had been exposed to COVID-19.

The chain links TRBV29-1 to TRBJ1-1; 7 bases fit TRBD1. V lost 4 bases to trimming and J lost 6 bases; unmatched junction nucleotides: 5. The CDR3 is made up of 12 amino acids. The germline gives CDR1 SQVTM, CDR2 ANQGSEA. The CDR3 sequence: CSVAHRGAEAFF. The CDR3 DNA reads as TGCAGCGTTGCTCACAGGGGCGCTGAAGCTTTCTTT.

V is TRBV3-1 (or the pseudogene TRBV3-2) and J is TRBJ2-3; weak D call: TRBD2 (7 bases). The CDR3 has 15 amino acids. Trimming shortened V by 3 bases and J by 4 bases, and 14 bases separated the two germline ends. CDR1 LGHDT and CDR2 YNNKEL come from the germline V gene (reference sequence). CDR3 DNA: TGTGCCAGCAGCCACGAGGGGGGGTTCGCAGATACGCAGTATTTT. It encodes CASSHEGGFADTQYF.

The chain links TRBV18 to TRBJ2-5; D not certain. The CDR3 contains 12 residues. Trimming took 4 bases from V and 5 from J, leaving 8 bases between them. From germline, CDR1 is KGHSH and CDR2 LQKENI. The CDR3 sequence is CASSQERETQYF. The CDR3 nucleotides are TGTGCCAGCTCACAGGAGAGGGAGACCCAGTACTTC.

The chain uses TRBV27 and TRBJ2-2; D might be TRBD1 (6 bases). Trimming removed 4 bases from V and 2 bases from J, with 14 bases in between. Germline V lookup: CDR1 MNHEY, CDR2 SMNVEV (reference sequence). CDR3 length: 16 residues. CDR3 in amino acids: CASSSGTPRNTGELFF. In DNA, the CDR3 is TGTGCCAGCAGTTCAGGGACACCTCGAAACACCGGGGAGCTGTTTTTT.

CDR3 coding DNA: TGTGCCAGCAGCAACCCAGGGGGGTTTGGCTACACCTTC. It encodes CASSNPGGFGYTF. The V gene is TRBV12-3 or TRBV12-4, the J gene TRBJ1-2; 7 bases fit TRBD1. This CDR3 contains 13 residues. Unmatched junction bases numbered 8, after V lost 6 bases and J lost 7 bases.

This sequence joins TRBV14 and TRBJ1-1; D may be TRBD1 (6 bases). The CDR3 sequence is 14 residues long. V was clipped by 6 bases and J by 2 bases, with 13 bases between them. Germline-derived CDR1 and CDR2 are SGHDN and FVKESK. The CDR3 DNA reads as TGTGCCAGCAGTCAAACAGGGTTTAACACTGAAGCTTTCTTT. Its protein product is CASSQTGFNTEAFF.

For the CDR3, the DNA is TGCGCCAGCAGTGAAAAACAGAACACTGAAGCTTTCTTT. The encoded protein is CASSEKQNTEAFF. This sequence joins TRBV10-1 and TRBJ1-1; unclear D gene. V was trimmed by 3 bases and J by 1 base, leaving 6 bases between them. This CDR3 is 13 amino acids long. Germline values: CDR1 WNHNN, CDR2 SYGVQD (reference sequence).

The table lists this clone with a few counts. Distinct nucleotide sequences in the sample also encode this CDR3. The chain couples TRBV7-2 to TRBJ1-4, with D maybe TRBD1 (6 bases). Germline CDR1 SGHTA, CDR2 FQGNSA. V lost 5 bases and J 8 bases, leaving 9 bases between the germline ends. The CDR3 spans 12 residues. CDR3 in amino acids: CASSLDREKLFF. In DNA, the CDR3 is TGTGCCAGCAGCCTCGACAGGGAAAAACTGTTTTTT.

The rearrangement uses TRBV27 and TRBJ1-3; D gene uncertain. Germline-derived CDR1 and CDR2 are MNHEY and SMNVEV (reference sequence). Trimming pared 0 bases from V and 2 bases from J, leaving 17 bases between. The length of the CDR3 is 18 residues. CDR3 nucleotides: TGTGCCAGCAGTTTATCAGGAGGGTTCGGCCTCGCTGGAAACACCATATATTTT. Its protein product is CASSLSGGFGLAGNTIYF.

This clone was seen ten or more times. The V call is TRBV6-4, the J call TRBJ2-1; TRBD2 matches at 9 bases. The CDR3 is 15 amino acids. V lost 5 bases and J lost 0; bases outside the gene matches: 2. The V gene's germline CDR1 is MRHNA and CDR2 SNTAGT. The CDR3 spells CASSQAGGSYNEQFF. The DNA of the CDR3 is TGTGCCAGCAGTCAAGCGGGGGGCTCCTACAATGAGCAGTTCTTC.

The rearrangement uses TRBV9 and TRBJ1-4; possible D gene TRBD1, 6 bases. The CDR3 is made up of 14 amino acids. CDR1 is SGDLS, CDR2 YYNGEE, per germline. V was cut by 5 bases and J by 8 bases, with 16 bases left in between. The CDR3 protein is CASSSPGDSEKLFF. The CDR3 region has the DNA TGTGCCAGCAGTTCACCAGGGGATAGCGAAAAACTGTTTTTT.

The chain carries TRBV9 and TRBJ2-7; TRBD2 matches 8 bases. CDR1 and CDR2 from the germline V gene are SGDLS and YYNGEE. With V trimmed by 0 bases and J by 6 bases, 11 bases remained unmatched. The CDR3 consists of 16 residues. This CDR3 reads CASSVDLPGGPGEQYF. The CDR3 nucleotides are TGTGCCAGCAGCGTAGACCTGCCGGGGGGGCCCGGCGAGCAGTACTTC.

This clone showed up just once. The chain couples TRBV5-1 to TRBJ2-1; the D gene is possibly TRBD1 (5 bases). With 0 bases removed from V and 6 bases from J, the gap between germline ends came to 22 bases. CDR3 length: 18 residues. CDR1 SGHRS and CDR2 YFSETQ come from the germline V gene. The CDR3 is CASSLEGIGHWGSNEQFF. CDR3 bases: TGCGCCAGCAGCTTGGAGGGGATAGGACACTGGGGAAGCAATGAGCAGTTCTTC.

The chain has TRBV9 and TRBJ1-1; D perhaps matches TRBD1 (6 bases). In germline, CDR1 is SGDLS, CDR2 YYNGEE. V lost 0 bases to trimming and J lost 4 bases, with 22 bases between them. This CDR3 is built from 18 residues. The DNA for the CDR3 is TGTGCCAGCAGCGTAGCCTATCGGCGGGCAGGGGCAGGCACTGAAGCTTTCTTT. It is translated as CASSVAYRRAGAGTEAFF.

The CDR3 here is CASSPGQGAIDGYTF. For the CDR3, the DNA is TGTGCCAGCAGCCCAGGACAGGGGGCTATCGATGGCTACACCTTC. This chain joins TRBV5-8 and TRBJ1-2, with 11 bases fitting TRBD1. Looked up from germline, CDR1 is SGHTS and CDR2 is YDEGEE. After removal of 4 bases from V and 6 bases from J, the junction contained 8 bases not matched to a gene. The CDR3 contains 15 residues.

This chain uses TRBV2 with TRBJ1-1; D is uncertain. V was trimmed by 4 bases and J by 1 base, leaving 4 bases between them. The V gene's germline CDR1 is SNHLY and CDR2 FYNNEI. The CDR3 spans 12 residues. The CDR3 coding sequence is TGTGCCAGCAGTGCAGGGAACACTGAAGCTTTCTTT. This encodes CASSAGNTEAFF. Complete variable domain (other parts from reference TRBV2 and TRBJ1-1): EPEVTQTPSHQVTQMGQEVILRCVPISNHLYFYWYRQILGQKVEFLVSFYNNEISEKSEIFDDQFSVERPDGSNFTLKIRSTKLEDSAMYFCASSAGNTEAFFGQGTRLTVV.

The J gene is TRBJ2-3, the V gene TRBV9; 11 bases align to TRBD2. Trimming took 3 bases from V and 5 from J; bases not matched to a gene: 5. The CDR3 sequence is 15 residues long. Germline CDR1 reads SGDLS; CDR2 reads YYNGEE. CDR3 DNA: TGTGCCAGCAGCGCCACGCTAGCGGGGGGAGATACGCAGTATTTT. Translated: CASSATLAGGDTQYF.

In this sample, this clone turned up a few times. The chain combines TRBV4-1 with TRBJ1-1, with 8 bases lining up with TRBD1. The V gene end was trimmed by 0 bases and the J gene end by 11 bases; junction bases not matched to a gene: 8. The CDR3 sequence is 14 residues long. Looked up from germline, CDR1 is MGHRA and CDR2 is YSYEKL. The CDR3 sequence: CASSQDLMDRAAFF. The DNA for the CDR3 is TGCGCCAGCAGCCAAGATTTAATGGACAGGGCTGCTTTCTTT.

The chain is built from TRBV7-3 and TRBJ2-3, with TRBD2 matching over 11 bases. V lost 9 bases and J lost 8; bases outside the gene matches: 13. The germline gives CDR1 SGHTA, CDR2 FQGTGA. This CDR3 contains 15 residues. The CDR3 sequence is CASSSTSGAGGTQYF. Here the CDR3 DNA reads TGTGCCAGTTCCTCGACTAGCGGGGCCGGGGGTACGCAGTATTTT.

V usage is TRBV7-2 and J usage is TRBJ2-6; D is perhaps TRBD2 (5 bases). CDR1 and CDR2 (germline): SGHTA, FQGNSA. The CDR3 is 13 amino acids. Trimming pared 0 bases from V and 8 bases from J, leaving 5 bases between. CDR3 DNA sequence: TGTGCCAGCAGCTTAGCCGGGACCAACGTCCTGACTTTC. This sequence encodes CASSLAGTNVLTF.

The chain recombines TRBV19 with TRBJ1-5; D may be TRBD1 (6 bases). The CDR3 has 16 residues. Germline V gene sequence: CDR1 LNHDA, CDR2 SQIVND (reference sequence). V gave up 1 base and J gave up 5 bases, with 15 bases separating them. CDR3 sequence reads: CASSIGAWTAYQPQHF. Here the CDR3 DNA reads TGTGCCAGTAGTATAGGTGCGTGGACAGCGTATCAGCCCCAGCATTTT.